This is a list of T cell receptor beta chains from one sample in a study of shared T cell receptors in the human thymus. Method: immunoSEQ multiplex PCR; TCRdb's copy keeps in-frame clones and lacks some. The profile shows more than 300,000 clones, roughly 94% of them singletons. Sequencing input: thymocytes. Receptor source: a human donor. CDR3s include the opening cysteine and the closing phenylalanine or tryptophan. D genes are given only for firm matches. Part of the rows lack a size; the others show once, few, many or a class for expanded clones.

>16|-|TRBJ2-3|TRBD2|TRBV18
TGTGCCAGCTCACCAGGGACTAGCGGGGCCCCGAATACGCAGTATTTT
CASSPGTSGAPNTQYF
>16|-|TRBJ1-1|TRBD1|TRBV11-2
TGTGCCAGCAGTTTCAGGGGGATAGGTATGAACACTGAAGCTTTCTTT
CASSFRGIGMNTEAFF
>19|-|TRBJ2-1|TRBD2|TRBV13
TGTGCCAGCAGCAAAGAGAGTCTAAAGCGGGAGGAGTCCTACAATGAGCAGTTCTTC
CASSKESLKREESYNEQFF
>10|once|TRBJ1-3|-|TRBV29-1
TGCAGCGGACGGAAAAACACCATATATTTT
CSGRKNTIYF
>17|-|TRBJ1-1|-|TRBV9
TGTGCCAGCAGCCCTAGAAGGCCAGACAGAGCAAACACTGAAGCTTTCTTT
CASSPRRPDRANTEAFF
>14|-|TRBJ2-2|-|TRBV5-6
TGTGCCAGCAGCTTAACGGGGGCTACCGGGGAGCTGTTTTTT
CASSLTGATGELFF
>14|-|TRBJ2-7|TRBD1|TRBV28
TGTGCCAGCAGTATATTTACAGGGGACGGCGAGCAGTACTTC
CASSIFTGDGEQYF
>18|-|TRBJ2-5|TRBD2|TRBV7-8
TGTGCCAGCAGCTTTAGCGGGAGGGCCATTTGGTACCAAGAGACCCAGTACTTC
CASSFSGRAIWYQETQYF
>12|-|TRBJ2-1|TRBD1|TRBV19
TGTGCCAGTAGTGGACCCGGGACAGGGCAGTTCTTC
CASSGPGTGQFF
>16|-|TRBJ2-5|TRBD2|TRBV7-2
TGTGCCAGCAGTTGCAGATTAGCGGGAGGGGAAGCGACCCAGTACTTC
CASSCRLAGGEATQYF
>15|-|TRBJ2-7|-|TRBV15
TGTGCCACCAGCAGGACTGAGGGGCTCCGTTACGAGCAGTACTTC
CATSRTEGLRYEQYF
>12|-|TRBJ2-7|-|TRBV7-9
TGTGCCAGCAGCATCAAAGCCTACGAGCAGTACTTC
CASSIKAYEQYF
>15|-|TRBJ1-1|TRBD1|TRBV2
TGTGCCAGCCCGGCGGAGGGGGCTAAGAACACTGAAGCTTTCTTT
CASPAEGAKNTEAFF
>15|-|TRBJ2-1|TRBD2|TRBV27
TGTGCCACGGCTCTCAGGACTAGCCCCTACAATGAGCAGTTCTTC
CATALRTSPYNEQFF
>16|-|TRBJ2-3|-|TRBV9
TGTGCCAGCAGCGTCGGTGACAGACCTCTTACCTATACGCAGTATTTT
CASSVGDRPLTYTQYF
>16|-|TRBJ1-1|TRBD1|TRBV27
TGTGCCAGCAGGAGAGGGCTGGGACAGACGAACACTGAAGCTTTCTTT
CASRRGLGQTNTEAFF
>16|-|TRBJ2-7|TRBD2|TRBV6-6
TGTGCCAGCAGTCCTGGACTAGCGGGAGACTTCGGCGAGCAGTACTTC
CASSPGLAGDFGEQYF
>17|-|TRBJ1-5|-|TRBV28
TGTGCCAGCAGCCAAACCCCCGGGACTTATAGCAATCAGCCCCAGCATTTT
CASSQTPGTYSNQPQHF
>13|-|TRBJ2-1|-|TRBV7-2
TGTGCCAGCAGCTTAGCGAGGCCCGATGAGCAGTTCTTC
CASSLARPDEQFF
>15|-|TRBJ2-7|-|TRBV19
TGTGCCAGTAGCGGTGGGAGGGGGACAACCTACGAGCAGTACTTC
CASSGGRGTTYEQYF
>16|-|TRBJ1-2|TRBD1|TRBV12-5
TGTGCTAGTGGTTCGACCCGGACAGGGTGGAGGGATGGCTACACCTTC
CASGSTRTGWRDGYTF
>14|-|TRBJ2-1|-|TRBV27
TGTGCCAGCAGTTTAAGAGGGCCTGACTATGAGCAGTTCTTC
CASSLRGPDYEQFF
>13|-|TRBJ2-3|-|TRBV29-1
TGCAGCGCTTTGGAGGGGATTACAGATACGCAGTATTTT
CSALEGITDTQYF
>13|-|TRBJ2-7|-|TRBV28
TGTGCCAGCAGTTTTAGGGGGTCCTACGAGCAGTACTTC
CASSFRGSYEQYF
>17|-|TRBJ2-7|TRBD2|TRBV6-1
TGTGCCAGCAGTGACCCGGGACTAGCGGGAGGCCCCCGCGAGCAGTACTTC
CASSDPGLAGGPREQYF
>13|-|TRBJ2-7|-|TRBV5-1
TGCGCCAGCAGCTACCCGGGGGCCTACGAGCAGTACTTC
CASSYPGAYEQYF
>18|-|TRBJ2-1|TRBD2|TRBV6-4
TGTGCCAGCAGTGGAGACGGAACTAGCGGTAACTCCTACAATGAGCAGTTCTTC
CASSGDGTSGNSYNEQFF
>13|-|TRBJ1-2|-|TRBV19
TGTGCCAGTAGAAGGCTCCTCGGGGATGGCTACACCTTC
CASRRLLGDGYTF
>20|-|TRBJ2-1|TRBD1|TRBV14
TGTGCCAGCAGCCAAGATCCACGTTATGAGGACAGGGGAAGTAGGAATGAGCAGTTCTTC
CASSQDPRYEDRGSRNEQFF
>15|once|TRBJ1-3|-|TRBV11-2
TGTGCCAGCAGTGCCACGGGGAGCTCTGGAAACACCATATATTTT
CASSATGSSGNTIYF
>22|-|TRBJ2-1|TRBD2|TRBV5-1
TGCGCCAGCAGCTTGGGCCAGGGAAGAGGGCTAGCGGGAGTTTTCTCCTACAATGAGCAGTTCTTC
CASSLGQGRGLAGVFSYNEQFF
>12|-|TRBJ2-2|-|TRBV27
TGTGCCAGCAGTCCGGGGGCCGGGGAGCTGTTTTTT
CASSPGAGELFF
>17|-|TRBJ1-2|TRBD1|TRBV7-6
TGTGCCGGCAGCTTAGCGAGGACAGGGGGCGCTAGAGATGGCTACACCTTC
CAGSLARTGGARDGYTF
>14|-|TRBJ2-3|-|TRBV5-4
TGTGCCAGCAGCTGGAGGCAGCCCACAGATACGCAGTATTTT
CASSWRQPTDTQYF
>15|-|TRBJ2-4|-|TRBV28
TGTGCCAGCAGTTTAACAGGGCTAGCCAAAAACATTCAGTACTTC
CASSLTGLAKNIQYF
>13|-|TRBJ2-3|-|TRBV5-1
TGCGCCAGCAGCTTGGAGACTGCAGATACGCAGTATTTT
CASSLETADTQYF
>15|-|TRBJ2-7|-|TRBV28
TGTGCCAGCAGTTCGAGGGGCGCCACGTACCACGAGCAGTACTTC
CASSSRGATYHEQYF
>13|few|TRBJ2-7|-|TRBV7-4
TGTGCCAGCAGCTTCCGGGTCAAATACGAGCAGTACTTC
CASSFRVKYEQYF
>15|-|TRBJ2-1|TRBD2|TRBV28
TGTGCCAGCAGCGAAGGACTAGCGAGTTACAATGAGCAGTTCTTC
CASSEGLASYNEQFF
>13|-|TRBJ2-2|-|TRBV30
TGTGCCTGGAGTGTAATGAACACCGGGGAGCTGTTTTTT
CAWSVMNTGELFF
>16|-|TRBJ2-2|-|TRBV5-1
TGCGCCAGCAGCTTGGACGAGGGACTGAACACCGGGGAGCTGTTTTTT
CASSLDEGLNTGELFF
>15|-|TRBJ1-5|-|TRBV30
TGTGCCTGGAGTGTAGGGTCAGATAGCAATCAGCCCCAGCATTTT
CAWSVGSDSNQPQHF
>15|-|TRBJ2-1|TRBD2|TRBV7-2
TGTGCCAGCAGCTTAGGAGCGGGAGGGCCCCATCGATTGTTCTTC
CASSLGAGGPHRLFF
>16|few|TRBJ1-5|-|TRBV28
TGTGCCAGCACCCTCCTCTTGAGGGTAGGTGAGCAGCCCCAGCATTTT
CASTLLLRVGEQPQHF
>14|-|TRBJ2-3|-|TRBV7-3
TGTGCCAGCAGCTTATTTTGTTGCGCAGATACGCAGTATTTT
CASSLFCCADTQYF
>14|-|TRBJ1-2|-|TRBV10-3
TGTGCCATCAGGGGTGAACCGTCCCAACATGGCTACACCTTC
CAIRGEPSQHGYTF
>15|-|TRBJ1-6|-|TRBV30
TGTGCCTGGACCCCCGTGGGGCAGGTCGGATCACCCCTCCACTTT
CAWTPVGQVGSPLHF
>15|-|TRBJ2-1|TRBD1|TRBV29-1
TGCAGCGCAATCTTTGACAGGGGAGTCGACAATGAGCAGTTCTTC
CSAIFDRGVDNEQFF
>15|-|TRBJ2-3|-|TRBV27
TGTGCCAGCAGTGGCCAGGGTGTGGGCACAGATACGCAGTATTTT
CASSGQGVGTDTQYF
>18|-|TRBJ2-7|TRBD2|TRBV30
TGTGCCTGGAGTGTAGAAGAAAGGGCTAGCGGGATCAAGGACGAGCAGTACTTC
CAWSVEERASGIKDEQYF
>18|-|TRBJ2-1|TRBD2|TRBV15
TGTGCCACCAGCAGAGATCCGGCGGGAGGCCTGGCTTACAATGAGCAGTTCTTC
CATSRDPAGGLAYNEQFF
>12|once|TRBJ2-2|TRBD2|TRBV30
TGTGCCTGGAGCGGGGGGACCGGGGAGCTGTTTTTT
CAWSGGTGELFF
>16|-|TRBJ2-7|-|TRBV28
TGTGCCAGCAGTTTACCAGGGGTAAGGGATAACTACGAGCAGTACTTC
CASSLPGVRDNYEQYF